This T cell receptor (beta chain) was captured in a study of spatial heterogeneity in lung cancer. Study-wide results and caveats: Mutation tallies in tumors tracked expanded intratumoral alpha and beta TCR counts. Coverage was estimated at roughly 7% of tumor T cells for alpha chains and approximately 12% for beta chains.

Germline V gives CDR1 SEHNR, CDR2 FQNEAQ (reference sequence). J lost 4 bases, V lost 1 base, and 4 bases had no gene match. The CDR3 runs to 14 residues. By sample fraction, this clonotype is medium-sized. Its antigen is still unknown. Each CDR3 protein gets one entry after TCRdb re-called the 5' RACE reads with MiXCR. The sample shows under 7,500 distinct CDR3 sequences, under 30% of them seen only once. Regarding time point: sample taken at primary tumor resection. Researchers sequenced whole RNA taken from tumor, nontumor lung or frozen PBMC without sorting. The sequences come from lung tumor tissue, collected at surgery. The origin of this receptor is a male donor with early-stage non-small cell lung cancer. V usage is TRBV7-9 and J usage is TRBJ2-7, with TRBD1 identical over 7 bases. CDR3 sequence: CASSLEGGGYEQYF. CDR3 bases: TGTGCCAGCAGCTTAGAAGGGGGCGGATACGAGCAGTACTTC. Filled out from reference TRBV7-9 and TRBJ2-7, the complete variable domain reads DTGVSQNPRHKITKRGQNVTFRCDPISEHNRLYWYRQTLGQGPEFLTYFQNEAQLEKSRLLSDRFSAERPKGSFSTLEIQRTEQGDSAMYLCASSLEGGGYEQYFGPGTRLTVT.